This is a list of T cell receptor beta chains from one sample in a study of CXCR3-negative and CXCR3-positive naive CD8 T cells. TCRdb reprocessed the 5' RACE reads and keeps a single row for each CDR3 protein, giving no DNA. The table for this sample gives 90,000 to 95,000 distinct CDR3 sequences. Sequenced input: naive CXCR3- CD8+ T cells from blood. The receptors were gathered from a human donor in good health. Some clones in this sample may be carry-over from other donors' samples. The CDR3 runs from the conserved cysteine through the conserved F or W. Expanded clones are given a class, and other clones once, few, many or no size at all.

>NA|TRBV5-4|TRBJ2-7
CASSLWGQGRSYEQYF
>NA|TRBV29-1|TRBJ2-7
CSVQGGRDEQYF
>NA|TRBV7-3|TRBJ2-1
CASSPEAPSDYNEQFF
>NA|TRBV10-3|TRBJ1-2
CAISEKTGTIYGYTF
>NA|TRBV5-1|TRBJ2-1
CASSETGGRTADNEQLF
>NA|TRBV4-2|TRBJ2-7
CASSQDGLSYEQYF
>NA|TRBV4-2|TRBJ2-1
CASSHLIAGAIDNEQFF
>NA|TRBV4-2|TRBJ2-7
CASGFPTGSYEQYF
>NA|TRBV4-1|TRBJ1-2
CASSPMDRDDGYTF
>NA|TRBV10-3|TRBJ2-3
CAIIESLSMTDTQYF
>NA|TRBV5-1|TRBJ2-1
CASSAASGQGAYNEQFF
>NA|TRBV6-2/TRBV6-3|TRBJ2-5
CASTPRQGEYQETQYF
>NA|TRBV28|TRBJ2-3
CASGSSGTGDVDTQYF
>NA|TRBV20-1|TRBJ1-2
CSAAHNEGYTF
>NA|TRBV14|TRBJ2-1
CASSHWTSGLYNEQFF
>NA|TRBV7-6|TRBJ2-7
CASSLRTAGYEQYF
>NA|TRBV20-1|TRBJ2-7
CSAEGAGFRDEQYF
>NA|TRBV6-1|TRBJ2-3
CASSLPDGHTDTQYF
>NA|TRBV4-3|TRBJ1-2
CASSQETGANYGYTF
>NA|TRBV29-1|TRBJ1-1
CSVGKNTEAFF
>large|TRBV28|TRBJ2-2
CASSYTSASGELFF
>NA|TRBV3-1|TRBJ2-7
CASSQHGSPYEQYF
>NA|TRBV5-1|TRBJ2-7
CASSLEPAGPAPYEQYF